These 15 T cell receptor beta chains were all obtained from the same sample, sequenced in a study of radiotherapy plus CTLA-4 blockade in lung cancer. Sequencing was performed with immunoSEQ multiplex PCR; in TCRdb, only in-frame clones are kept and a portion is missing. The table includes about 85,000 clones, about 86% detected once. The sample in question was peripheral blood, obtained from a patient treated with radiotherapy plus ipilimumab. The receptor source for this set is a human donor with non-small cell lung cancer who had a partial response to radiotherapy plus ipilimumab.

The chain links TRBV2 to TRBJ2-2, with TRBD1 matching over 7 bases. V lost 5 bases and J lost 1; bases outside the gene matches: 4. This CDR3 contains 15 residues. The germline gives CDR1 SNHLY, CDR2 FYNNEI. CDR3 residues: CASSNRGLNTGELFF. The CDR3 DNA reads as TGTGCCAGCAGTAACAGGGGATTGAACACCGGGGAGCTGTTTTTT. The full variable domain, with the rest looked up from reference TRBV2 and TRBJ2-2, is EPEVTQTPSHQVTQMGQEVILRCVPISNHLYFYWYRQILGQKVEFLVSFYNNEISEKSEIFDDQFSVERPDGSNFTLKIRSTKLEDSAMYFCASSNRGLNTGELFFGEGSRLTVL.

This clone was detected only once. The CDR3 sequence: CASSQANEQFF. The DNA of the CDR3 is TGTGCCAGCAGTCAGGCCAATGAGCAGTTCTTC. The V call is TRBV7-2, the J call TRBJ2-1; D remains unclear. The CDR3 consists of 11 residues. V dropped 6 bases and J dropped 6 bases, with 6 bases sitting between them. Germline-derived CDR1 and CDR2 are SGHTA and FQGNSA.

V is TRBV5-1 and J is TRBJ1-1, with D perhaps TRBD1 (5 bases). The CDR3 covers 13 residues. The germline V and J ends were trimmed by 4 bases and 6 bases, with 13 bases remaining between them. Germline CDR1 and CDR2: SGHRS and YFSETQ. CDR3 nucleotides: TGCGCCAGCAGCCTCGACAGATCAGCTGAAGCTTTCTTT. This sequence encodes CASSLDRSAEAFF.

Here the CDR3 reads CASSQTGGGNQPQHF. The CDR3 DNA sequence: TGTGCCAGTAGCCAAACAGGGGGTGGCAATCAGCCCCAGCATTTT. The chain carries TRBV19 and TRBJ1-5, with TRBD1 identical over 8 bases. Germline V CDR1 and CDR2: LNHDA, SQIVND (reference sequence). The CDR3 covers 15 residues. The ends lost 6 bases at V and 2 bases at J; junction bases unmatched: 6.

The chain uses TRBV28 and TRBJ2-7; 11 nucleotides match TRBD2. The CDR3 contains 15 residues. CDR1 and CDR2 (germline): MDHEN, SYDVKM. V lost 4 bases, J lost 3 bases, and 5 bases stayed unmatched. The CDR3 region has the DNA TGTGCCAGCAGTTCTCCTAGCGGGGGGATCTACGAGCAGTACGTC. Residues: CASSSPSGGIYEQYV.

This clone occurred once. In nucleotides, the CDR3 is TGTGCCAGCAGATATCCGGGACAGCGTCTTGGCTACACCTTC. Translated, it gives CASRYPGQRLGYTF. The J gene is TRBJ1-2, the V gene TRBV6-5, with TRBD1 matching over 7 bases. Germline CDR1 is MNHEY and CDR2 is SVGAGI. The ends lost 6 bases at V and 7 bases at J; junction bases unmatched: 11. There are 14 residues in the CDR3.

V usage is TRBV7-9 and J usage is TRBJ2-5, with 8 bases fitting TRBD2. After removal of 1 base from V and 1 base from J, the junction contained 8 bases not matched to a gene. CDR3 length equals 17 residues. Germline V gene sequence: CDR1 SEHNR, CDR2 FQNEAQ (reference sequence). The CDR3 spells CASSLGGIAGSQETQYF. DNA for the CDR3: TGTGCCAGCAGCTTAGGGGGGATAGCGGGATCCCAAGAGACCCAGTACTTC.

This clone was recorded only once. This chain uses TRBV2 with TRBJ2-7, with 7 bases that match TRBD1. The CDR3 loop spans 13 amino acids. Germline assignment: CDR1 SNHLY and CDR2 FYNNEI. Trimming removed 7 bases from V and 6 bases from J; junction bases left unmatched: 9. The CDR3 here is CASMWDRESEQYF. CDR3 bases: TGTGCCAGCATGTGGGACAGAGAAAGCGAGCAGTACTTC.

The V and J genes are TRBV18 and TRBJ1-5, with 7 bases aligning to TRBD1. There are 16 residues in the CDR3. The trim removed 6 bases at V and 0 bases at J, leaving 8 bases unmatched. Germline CDR1 is KGHSH and CDR2 is LQKENI. The chain's CDR3 is CASSSTGAYSNQPQHF. In DNA, the CDR3 is TGTGCCAGCTCCTCTACAGGGGCTTATAGCAATCAGCCCCAGCATTTT.

This rearrangement joins TRBV5-1 to TRBJ1-2, with 7 bases matching TRBD1. Trimming at V came to 4 bases and at J to 4 bases, leaving 7 bases not matched to a gene. This CDR3 region has 14 residues. The germline CDR1 and CDR2 sequences are SGHRS and YFSETQ. The CDR3 here is CASSHGTALYGYTF. The CDR3 bases are TGCGCCAGCAGCCACGGGACAGCCCTCTATGGCTACACCTTC.

This clone was observed a handful of times. V gene TRBV28 combines with J gene TRBJ2-2; D perhaps matches TRBD2 (5 bases). CDR1 MDHEN and CDR2 SYDVKM come from the germline V gene. V was trimmed by 2 bases and J by 4 bases, leaving 14 bases between them. CDR3 length: 16 residues. The CDR3 reads CASSLPLTGSTGELFF. CDR3 in DNA: TGTGCCAGCAGTTTACCGCTAACTGGGAGCACCGGGGAGCTGTTTTTT.

The chain couples TRBV4-1 to TRBJ2-7; D perhaps matches TRBD2 (5 bases). CDR1 and CDR2 from the germline V gene are MGHRA and YSYEKL. The CDR3 consists of 16 residues. The V gene lost 4 bases and the J gene lost 2 bases, with 18 bases spanning the gap. CDR3 loop: CASSPFRLADAYEQYV. In nucleotides, the CDR3 is TGCGCCAGCAGCCCCTTCCGGCTAGCTGACGCCTACGAGCAGTACGTC.

The chain couples TRBV5-1 to TRBJ1-5; TRBD1 matches at 8 bases. This CDR3 is 15 amino acids long. Germline V gene sequence: CDR1 SGHRS, CDR2 YFSETQ. V was pared by 5 bases and J by 8 bases, with 12 bases of the junction left unmatched. Here the CDR3 reads CASRQSGGAVEPQHF. Here the CDR3 DNA reads TGCGCCAGCAGGCAGTCAGGGGGCGCGGTGGAGCCCCAGCATTTT.

This chain uses TRBV7-9 with TRBJ1-2, with D maybe TRBD1 (6 bases). CDR1 and CDR2 from the germline V gene are SEHNR and FQNEAQ (reference sequence). The ends were cut back, 1 base at V and 4 bases at J, with 13 bases in the middle. The CDR3 extends over 15 amino acids. CDR3 in DNA: TGTGCCAGCAGCTTAGACCAGGGGTCGGGCTATGGCTACACCTTC. Translation gives CASSLDQGSGYGYTF.

This clone appeared a single time. This chain links TRBV5-6 with TRBJ1-1; TRBD1 might be the D (5 bases). Germline lookup yields CDR1 SGHDT and CDR2 YYEEEE. This CDR3 has 14 amino acids. V was pared by 3 bases and J by 4 bases, with 13 bases between. The CDR3 region has the DNA TGTGCCAGCAGCTGGCAGTCGGGGGGCACTGAAGCTTTCTTT. Translated, it gives CASSWQSGGTEAFF.